Included here is one T cell receptor (beta chain) sequence, with context. The sample originates from a study of blood T cell repertoires in COVID-19. Background on the study: The United States, Italy and Spain supplied acute and convalescent COVID-19 samples.

Germline CDR1 SGHDT, CDR2 YYEEEE. This CDR3 has 14 residues. Trimming stripped 0 bases from V and 5 bases from J, with 9 bases between. As processed by the authors: Cell counts per sample came from amplifying reference gene primers. Some clones are missing from TCRdb's copy, which holds only in-frame ones; the method was immunoSEQ multiplex PCR. Clone size and the V and J calls come from that table; the DNA yielded D and trimming. The sample includes around 180,000 clones, around 80% of them seen just once. The receptor was isolated from a woman older than 75 with COVID-19, enrolled during active disease. Sequencing was carried out using peripheral blood. The rearrangement joins TRBV5-6 to TRBJ1-5; D gene ambiguous. This CDR3 is CASSLGLRDQPQHF. Here the CDR3 DNA reads TGTGCCAGCAGCTTGGGACTTCGAGATCAGCCCCAGCATTTT.